This TCR beta chain was recovered during a study of blood T cell repertoires in COVID-19. Across the whole study: PBMCs, B-cell-depleted T cells, or T cells were the source of the cDNA or gDNA that made up the material.

TCRdb's table, derived via immunoSEQ multiplex PCR, lists solely in-frame clones and lacks some. The sample has 95,000 to 150,000 clones, approximately 80% seen once. V dropped 7 bases and J dropped 5 bases, with 7 bases sitting between them. Germline loops: CDR1 KGHDR, CDR2 SFDVKD. The CDR3 sequence is 12 residues long. The sequence came from a woman in her 70s with acute or convalescent COVID-19. This sequence joins TRBV24-1 and TRBJ2-2; D gene unclear. The sequencing input was peripheral blood. CDR3 sequence: CATSGSTGELFF. The CDR3 DNA reads as TGTGCCACCAGCGGGTCTACCGGGGAGCTGTTTTTT.